This T cell receptor beta chain was sequenced in a study of cytomegalovirus exposure and HLA in healthy donors (dated by TCRdb to about 2017). For context, the study as a whole: According to an earlier analysis of a few hundred of the donors, about 179 million T cells yielded some 120 million unique TCR beta sequences and about 280 Gb of sequence data. Rather than using new phenotypic data, the later analysis identified candidate immune exposures from TCR beta sequences and from how often those sequences occurred across donors. The study aimed to test whether signatures of past pathogen exposure could be identified by cataloging public T cell receptors. Using immunosequencing, the study profiled T cell repertoires from about 650 subjects and related those repertoires to cytomegalovirus serostatus. Every discovery cohort repertoire had been produced on one sequencing platform. Genome-wide SNP genotypes for about 65% of the roughly 670 donors were used in a later genetic analysis, which treated that subset as a discovery cohort. Typing coverage differed by locus: A, B, C, DRB1 and DQB1 were typed in roughly 629-630 donors, DQA1 in approximately 520, DPA1 in 600 to 610, and DPB1 in just under 490. To decide whether each TCR beta V gene segment behaved as functional or pseudogenic, an earlier analysis of nearly 600 of the donors relied on high-throughput TCR beta sequencing. Donor age, sex, ethnicity and CMV serostatus were collected together with the repertoire data. Both class I and class II loci were covered by HLA typing, at four-digit resolution. Of the roughly 400 genotyped donors, over 65% fell in the genetic ancestry cluster associated with self-reported Caucasian donors. Among 398 genotyped donors of the cohort, an average of approximately 240,000 unique TCR beta nucleotide sequences was sequenced per donor, of which 15% to 20% were non-productive. A handful of DR-DQ haplotypes were handled as single units for association and clustering because linkage in the cohort was strong. The study combined high-throughput TCR immunosequencing, statistical association of individual TCRs with disease status, and machine learning to predict cytomegalovirus infection status. Approximately 330 gigabases of sequencing data and approximately 92 million unique TCR sequences made up an early release that covered 640 HLA-typed donors. Besides the first cohort of some 670 subjects, a separate validation cohort made up of over a hundred different subjects was used. In a later analysis, previously published TCR beta repertoires from 500 to 750 donors were re-analyzed and high-resolution HLA genotyping was added so that TCR occurrence patterns could be studied.

The library came from the immunoSEQ multiplex PCR assay. For the multiplex PCR, a mixture combining 60 forward primers for TCR Vbeta segments and 13 reverse primers for TCR Jbeta segments was used. Amplification of the CDR3 region of rearranged TCR beta genes was performed with a multiplex PCR assay on genomic DNA. The amplified TCR beta libraries were sequenced on the Illumina HiSeq System as 87-base-pair reads. In the source study's methods: A later analysis tallied about 77 million unique TCR beta chains across the 666 repertoires, and 10 million to 11 million of those chains were shared by two or more donors. Raw reads were error-corrected and collapsed into unique sequences with a nearest-neighbor algorithm that merged closely related sequences to remove PCR and sequencing errors. CDR3 sequences were aligned to IMGT reference sequences to assign V, D and J gene segments. For a sequence to be retained, at least a six-nucleotide match to both a V gene segment and a J gene segment was required. Rearrangements were called productive when the CDR3 lacked stop codons and stayed in frame with V and J; all others were non-productive. Following IMGT convention, CDR3 was defined as the stretch from the second conserved V-encoded cysteine up to the conserved J-encoded phenylalanine. Sequences without an unambiguous match to a single V gene segment were excluded from the earlier analysis of several hundred of the donors. In an earlier analysis of 450 to 700 of the donors, V segments were called functional above 56.7% productive rearrangements and were called segregating when the between-donor standard deviation exceeded 5%. A statistical classification framework was developed to diagnose cytomegalovirus status using the catalog of TCR beta chain sequences. In a later analysis, V and J genes were assigned by comparing TCR nucleotide sequences against IMGT/GENE-DB human TR gene sequences. Using the TCRdist pipeline, a later analysis assigned CDR3 sequences along with most-parsimonious VDJ recombination scenarios. In a later analysis, each TCR beta chain was defined by its CDR3 amino acid sequence together with its V-gene family, and reads without a unique V-gene family were excluded. As a way to deal with suspected cross-contamination and a sequencing artifact, a later analysis dropped 500 to 700 nucleotide sequences that were highly shared and had low generation probability. In a later analysis, a clonal expansion index for each public chain was calculated from normalized within-repertoire ranks of inferred template counts. Generation probabilities in a later analysis came from a VDJ recombination model fitted to out-of-frame rearrangements, and those results were checked against IGoR. In a later analysis, hypergeometric tests were used to score TCR-TCR, TCR-HLA and TCR-CMV co-occurrence, with a repertoire-size bias correction applied to TCR pairs. To estimate false discovery rates, a later analysis permuted the HLA or CMV assignments 20 times. In a later analysis, co-occurring TCRs were grouped using DBSCAN, and TCRdist sequence similarity was added for clustering within HLA-allele-positive subsets. Co-occurrence clustering excluded repertoires with fewer than 30,000 or more than 120,000 public chains, plus five with anomalous nucleotide sharing. TCRdb re-hosts the immuneACCESS table, in-frame sequences only. Its copies lack some clones; in the studies checked, an unresolved V gene accounts for under half of them, and the cause for the rest is not known. That table furnishes V, J and clone size, whereas the DNA furnished D and trimming. Present in this sample are roughly 130,000 clones, roughly 76% of which were seen just once. 1.3% of the sample lies in the top ten.

What the research found in general, with its limitations: Three of the identified cytomegalovirus-associated TCR beta chains were confirmed in vitro to be specific for cytomegalovirus antigens. According to a later genetic analysis, donors in an Asian-associated ancestry cluster had fewer N-insertions in productive TCRs than the approximately 700-donor mean. This cohort had only TCR beta chains sequenced, and the lack of alpha or paired-chain data limited which features could be detected. Several of the top co-occurrence clusters appeared to be linked to parvovirus B19, influenza, CMV and Epstein-Barr virus, according to a later analysis. It was suggested by the authors that the approach could potentially be generalized to other disease states and immunological phenotypes. In a later analysis, TCR association rates were found to vary across HLA loci, with the most associated TCRs seen for DRB1 alleles and the fewest for HLA-C alleles. The classifier was reported to diagnose cytomegalovirus status with high specificity and sensitivity in both the original and validation cohorts. Roughly 15 rarely observed V segments, including chromosome 9 orphons, were excluded from the earlier analysis of several hundred of the donors because counts were too low. In a later analysis, about 16,000 TCR beta sequences were associated with specific HLA alleles at a false discovery rate of 0.05. An association between a missense DCLRE1C variant and V-gene and J-gene trimming of TCR beta chains was found in a later genetic analysis and replicated in an independent cohort. HLA typing was unavailable for some donors at each locus, so association tests used only the typed subset. In a later analysis, most CMV-associated TCR beta chains were found to appear HLA-restricted, with HLA associations seemingly driven largely by CMV exposure. Because the 87-base-pair reads could not distinguish some IMGT-functional V segments, including TRBV6-2 and TRBV6-3, those segments were excluded. While some public TCRs were present in many individuals, most TCR sequences turned up only very rarely across donors. In an earlier analysis of 587 of the donors, most TCR beta V segments appeared in productive rearrangements about 87% or about 30% of the time, broadly matching IMGT annotations. A cluster of highly shared sequence variants was judged likely to represent a technical artifact of the sequencing pipeline. In a later analysis, HLA-associated TCR beta chains showed more clonal expansion and lower generation probabilities than non-associated chains that were equally common. A further reported finding was that TCR beta sequences accurately predicted the HLA-A and HLA-B alleles for most subjects in the first cohort. Immune exposure information for the cohort was limited to CMV serostatus. Sequencing depth was assumed to be roughly uniform across donors in the presence/absence analyses, though that assumption may not hold. The study gave a list of 150 to 200 TCR beta chains associated with cytomegalovirus. Linkage disequilibrium might explain the correlated functional status among segregating V segments, but an unknown experimental factor could not be ruled out. Strong co-occurrence of HLA alleles, especially DR and DQ, made assigning TCR associations to individual alleles difficult.

For this clone: Its cognate antigen has yet to be identified. No much larger clone is present one base from it, and per-base qualities are unavailable.

CDR1 and CDR2 are read off the germline V gene as KGHSH and LQKENI. Germline trimming amounts to 5 bases on V and 2 bases on J, with 5 as the count of junction bases outside the gene matches. The cysteine opens and the phenylalanine closes a CDR3 of 14 amino acids. CDR3 DNA is the only sequence kept; it has 42 bases, read in frame from the first base. In total, just over 650 healthy bone marrow donors made up the cohort. At the time of sampling, all cohort members were nominally healthy, though unrecorded immune exposures were likely present. The donor tested CMV seronegative and was one of the 352 seronegative cohort members. A peripheral blood sample was collected from each donor, and TCR beta sequencing was performed on peripheral blood mononuclear cells. Genomic DNA was extracted from the blood cell samples with the Qiagen DNeasy Blood Extraction Kit.

This chain joins TRBV18 to TRBJ1-2; 7 bases in the junction line up with TRBD1. Material for sequencing was PBMCs. The TCR originated in a woman aged 35 to 49 in good health and CMV-seronegative. The sequenced DNA is TGTGCCAGCTCAACTGGGACAGCCAACTATGGCTACACCTTC. Its protein reads: CASSTGTANYGYTF.